Listed below are T cell receptor beta chains from one sample, sequenced in a study of response to subunit inactivated influenza vaccine. In TCRdb, the RT-PCR reads were re-called with MiXCR into one record per CDR3 protein. The table includes roughly 460,000 distinct CDR3 sequences, 9.5% to 13% detected once. This specimen was PBMCs from blood, taken roughly 47 days after vaccination. Receptors were obtained from a man aged 45-65 years who received an inactivated influenza vaccine. CDR3s include the opening cysteine and the closing phenylalanine or tryptophan. The D gene is left open where the match is weak. Clone sizes are given selectively: once, few, many, or a class where the clone is expanded.

J	V	size	D	DNA	CDR3
TRBJ1-1	TRBV20-1	many	TRBD1	TGCAGTGCTAGGGGACAGCTGAACACTGAAGCTTTCTTT	CSARGQLNTEAFF
TRBJ2-3	TRBV29-1	few	NA	TGCAGCGTTGACCAGGACAGTGGGGGAGATACGCAGTATTTT	CSVDQDSGGDTQYF
TRBJ2-3	TRBV20-1	few	NA	TGCAGTGCTACAACCCCGCCTTTT	CSATTPPF
TRBJ2-7	TRBV28	many	TRBD2	TGTGCCAGTCACGGGGGGAGATCGTACGAGCAGTACTTC	CASHGGRSYEQYF
TRBJ1-2	TRBV20-1	NA	NA	TGCAGTGCTAGAGATCCGGAGGAGAACTATGGCTACACCTTC	CSARDPEENYGYTF
TRBJ2-1	TRBV9	few	NA	TGTGCCAGCAGCGTAGACTTGAGCTCCTACAATGAGCAGTTCTTC	CASSVDLSSYNEQFF
TRBJ1-1	TRBV4-1	NA	TRBD1	TGCGCCAGCAGCCAAGTCGGCAGGGGGCCAGTCACTGAAGCTTTCTTT	CASSQVGRGPVTEAFF
TRBJ2-1	TRBV6-5	many	NA	TGTGCCAGCAGTATCTCGGGGGGCCATAGCAATGAGCAGTTCTTC	CASSISGGHSNEQFF
TRBJ2-5	TRBV20-1	NA	NA	TGCAGTGCTAGTATAACTAGTAATGAAGAGACCCAGTACTTC	CSASITSNEETQYF
TRBJ2-3	TRBV2	many	NA	TGTGCCAGCAGGAACCCCTCCGGCGGTGGGGGCACAGATACGCAGTATTTT	CASRNPSGGGGTDTQYF
TRBJ2-7	TRBV28	few	TRBD1	TGTGCCAGCAAAAGACAGGGGAGCTCCTACGAGCAGTACTTC	CASKRQGSSYEQYF
TRBJ2-7	TRBV4-1	NA	NA	TGCGCCAGCAGCCGAGGGCGTACCTCCTACGAGCAGTACTTC	CASSRGRTSYEQYF
TRBJ2-1	TRBV12-3/TRBV12-4	NA	TRBD1	TGTGCCAGCAGCCCGGGCAGGGGGAATGAGCAGTTCTTC	CASSPGRGNEQFF
TRBJ2-1	TRBV4-3	few	NA	TGCGCCAGCAGCCAAGATCGGAGGGGGTTTGAGCAGTTCTTC	CASSQDRRGFEQFF
TRBJ2-2	TRBV21-1	few	NA	NA	CASNALWIPGSCFF
TRBJ2-7	TRBV6-1	NA	TRBD1	TGTGCCAGCAGTGAACGAGGGACAGCCTACGAGCAGTACTTC	CASSERGTAYEQYF
TRBJ1-1	TRBV6-2/TRBV6-3	NA	NA	TGTGCCATCACAGGGTCGAGTGCTTCTGAAGCTTTCTTT	CAITGSSASEAFF
TRBJ1-5	TRBV6-1	NA	NA	TGTGCCAGCAGCGGCCTAAAGATCAATCAGCCCCAGCATTTT	CASSGLKINQPQHF
TRBJ2-7	TRBV7-3	NA	NA	TGTGCCAGCAGCTTAAGTCCCGCCCGGTCCTACGAGCAGTACTTC	CASSLSPARSYEQYF
TRBJ1-1	TRBV5-1	NA	NA	TGCGCCAGCAGGCCGGGCCCTATGAACACTGAAGCTTTCTTT	CASRPGPMNTEAFF
TRBJ2-1	TRBV14	many	TRBD2	TGTGCCAGCAGCCAATCCGGGAGGGCGAGCAATGAGCAGTTCTTC	CASSQSGRASNEQFF
TRBJ2-1	TRBV20-1	few	TRBD2	TGCAGTGCTAGATCCGGCGGGAGGCTATACAATGAGCAGTTCTTC	CSARSGGRLYNEQFF
TRBJ2-7	TRBV6-5	many	TRBD2	TGTGCCAGCAGTTTCACGCGGACTAGCGGGAAGACTTCCTACGAGCAGTACTTC	CASSFTRTSGKTSYEQYF
TRBJ1-6	TRBV12-3/TRBV12-4	many	NA	TGTGCCAGCAGCCCGACAGGCATCGGTTCACCCCTCCACTTT	CASSPTGIGSPLHF
TRBJ2-1	TRBV24-1	NA	NA	TGTGCCACCAGTGATACAGGCAGGGTCCCAGGTATCGGATACAATGAGCAGTTCTTC	CATSDTGRVPGIGYNEQFF
TRBJ2-1	TRBV7-2	few	NA	TGTGCCAGCAGCTTTGAGGGAGGTTATGAGCAGTTCTTC	CASSFEGGYEQFF
TRBJ1-4	TRBV28	NA	NA	TGTGCCAGCAGTTCTGGACTGGGCGCTGCAACTAATGAAAAACTGTTTTTT	CASSSGLGAATNEKLFF
TRBJ1-5	TRBV19	NA	TRBD1	TGTGCCAGTAGTTTCCGAGACAGGGTTGGCAATCAGCCCCAGCATTTT	CASSFRDRVGNQPQHF
TRBJ2-1	TRBV11-2	many	TRBD2	TGTGCCAGCAGTCCGGGACTAGCGGGGAATGAGCAGTTCTTC	CASSPGLAGNEQFF
TRBJ1-5	TRBV20-1	many	TRBD1	TGCAGTGCTCCGACAGGGCAATCCATCAATCAGCCCCAGCATTTT	CSAPTGQSINQPQHF